The present TCR beta chain was sequenced within a study of T cells in Graves' hyperthyroidism and ophthalmopathy. This clonotype was found many times. V shed 5 bases and J shed 7 bases, with 21 bases lying between them. Germline values: CDR1 SGHVS, CDR2 FQNEAQ. This CDR3 has 15 amino acids. Amplification yielded TCR beta CDR3 regions, with RNA transcripts as the source. The HTBI set primed first-round TCR CDR3 RT-PCR. One entry per CDR3 protein results from TCRdb running MiXCR on the multiplex PCR reads. This sample has some 270,000 distinct CDR3 sequences; about 14% occur once, and the top ten carry approximately 8.6%.

The sample was blood. The chain links TRBV7-8 to TRBJ2-7; D assignment may be TRBD1 or TRBD2 (5 bases each). This receptor was obtained from a young woman with Graves' hyperthyroidism that later progressed to Graves' ophthalmopathy. The CDR3 is CASSLQASPAGEQYF. The DNA of the CDR3 is TGTGCCAGCAGCCTACAGGCGTCCCCTGCGGGTGAGCAGTACTTC.